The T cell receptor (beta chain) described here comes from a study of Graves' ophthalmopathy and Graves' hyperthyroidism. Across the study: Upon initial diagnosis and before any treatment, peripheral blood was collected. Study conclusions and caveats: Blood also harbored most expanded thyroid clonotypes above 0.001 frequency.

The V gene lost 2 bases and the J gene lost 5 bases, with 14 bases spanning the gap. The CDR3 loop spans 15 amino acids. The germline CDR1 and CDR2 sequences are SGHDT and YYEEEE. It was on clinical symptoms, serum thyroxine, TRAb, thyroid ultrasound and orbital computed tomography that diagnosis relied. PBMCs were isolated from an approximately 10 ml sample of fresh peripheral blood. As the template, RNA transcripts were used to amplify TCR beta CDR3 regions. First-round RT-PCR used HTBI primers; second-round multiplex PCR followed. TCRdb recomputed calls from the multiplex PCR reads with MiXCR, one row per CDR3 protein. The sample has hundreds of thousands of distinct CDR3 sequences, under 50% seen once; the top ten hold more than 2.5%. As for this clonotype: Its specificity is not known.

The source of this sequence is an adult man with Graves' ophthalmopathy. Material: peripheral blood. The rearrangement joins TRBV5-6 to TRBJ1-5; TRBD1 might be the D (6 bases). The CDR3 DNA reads TGTGCCAGCAGCTTCGGGGGCCCCGGCCATCAGCCCCAGCATTTT. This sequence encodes CASSFGGPGHQPQHF.